Listed here are 24 T cell receptor beta chains from one sample, sequenced in a study of blood T cell repertoires in COVID-19. TCRdb keeps only in-frame clones here, not all; method: immunoSEQ multiplex PCR. Of about 110,000 clones in the sample, about four fifths are singletons; the top ten hold about 4%. Specimen: peripheral blood. The receptors stem from a woman aged 70-85 years with acute or convalescent COVID-19.

This chain connects TRBV5-4 to TRBJ2-7, with 10 bases matching TRBD2. This CDR3 has 15 amino acids. The J segment lost 5 bases and the V segment lost 3 bases, leaving 8 bases of the junction unmatched. The germline gives CDR1 SGHNT, CDR2 YYREEE (reference sequence). CDR3 sequence reads: CASSSRSGRADEQYF. Here the CDR3 DNA reads TGTGCCAGCAGCTCGAGAAGCGGGAGGGCCGACGAGCAGTACTTC. The variable domain in full, with the rest retrieved from reference TRBV5-4 and TRBJ2-7, is ETGVTQSPTHLIKTRGQQVTLRCSSQSGHNTVSWYQQALGQGPQFIFQYYREEENGRGNFPPRFSGLQFPNYSSELNVNALELDDSALYLCASSSRSGRADEQYFGPGTRLTVT.

The chain uses TRBV28 and TRBJ2-7; the match to TRBD1 covers 9 bases. CDR1 MDHEN and CDR2 SYDVKM come from the germline V gene. V lost 3 bases and J lost 6; bases outside the gene matches: 6. This CDR3 spans 14 amino acids. The CDR3 protein is CASSLTGGSAEQYF. In nucleotides, the CDR3 is TGTGCCAGCAGTTTGACAGGGGGTTCCGCCGAGCAGTACTTC.

V usage is TRBV5-5 and J usage is TRBJ2-6; D might be TRBD1 (7 bases). The CDR3 spans 17 residues. The V gene's germline CDR1 is SGHKS and CDR2 YYEKEE (reference sequence). Trimming removed 6 bases from V and 0 bases from J, with 16 bases in between. CDR3 loop: CASMMTGTLSGANVLTF. As DNA, the CDR3 is TGTGCCAGCATGATGACAGGGACTCTCTCTGGGGCCAACGTCCTGACTTTC.

This clone has a handful of counts. This rearrangement joins TRBV21-1 to TRBJ2-7; the DNA was not used to check the table's D call, TRBD1. TRBV21-1 is a documented pseudogene. The CDR3 runs 12 residues. The CDR3 protein is CASRDITPEQYV. CDR3 nucleotides: TGTGCCAGCCGGGACATCACCCCCGAGCAGTACGTC.

The chain joins TRBV27 to TRBJ2-1; TRBD2 agrees at 11 bases. The V segment lost 10 bases and the J segment 7 bases; nucleotides outside the gene matches: 12. Germline assignment: CDR1 MNHEY and CDR2 SMNVEV (reference sequence). The CDR3 runs to 15 residues. CDR3: CATHYSGGAVNEQFF. The DNA for the CDR3 is TGTGCCACCCACTATAGCGGGGGGGCCGTTAATGAGCAGTTCTTC.

This clone turned up a few times. This chain uses TRBV7-2 with TRBJ1-6, with D perhaps TRBD1 (6 bases). Germline V lookup: CDR1 SGHTA, CDR2 FQGNSA. The CDR3 spans 16 residues. Trimming stripped 6 bases from V and 6 bases from J, with 18 bases between. Here the CDR3 reads CASSSQGGRTNSPLHF. CDR3 sequence (DNA): TGTGCCAGCAGTTCCCAAGGGGGACGGACTAATTCACCCCTCCACTTT.

A single count supports this clone. The rearrangement uses TRBV14 and TRBJ2-1, with 9 bases lining up with TRBD2. V trimming: 3 bases; J trimming: 7 bases; junction bases outside the gene matches: 1. The CDR3 runs 13 residues. Germline CDR1 SGHDN, CDR2 FVKESK. The CDR3 here is CASSQTSGNEQFF. The CDR3 DNA sequence: TGTGCCAGCAGCCAGACTAGCGGAAATGAGCAGTTCTTC.

The chain uses TRBV18 and TRBJ2-1; 9 nucleotides line up with TRBD1. The CDR3 is 16 amino acids. Germline CDR1 is KGHSH and CDR2 is LQKENI. Trimming took 0 bases from V and 6 from J; bases not matched to a gene: 6. CDR3: CASSPPMGQGPNEQFF. The CDR3 DNA reads TGTGCCAGCTCACCACCAATGGGACAGGGCCCCAATGAGCAGTTCTTC.

The V and J genes are TRBV6-5 and TRBJ2-5; 7 nucleotides match TRBD2. The length of the CDR3 is 13 residues. Germline V lookup: CDR1 MNHEY, CDR2 SVGAGI. V trimming: 7 bases; J trimming: 2 bases; junction bases outside the gene matches: 4. CDR3 loop: CASITSEQETQYF. In DNA, the CDR3 is TGTGCCAGCATCACTAGCGAACAAGAGACCCAGTACTTC.

J is TRBJ1-5 and V is TRBV28, with D perhaps TRBD1 (5 bases). Trimming left V 4 bases short and J 1 base short, with 20 bases between. CDR3 length equals 18 residues. Looked up from germline, CDR1 is MDHEN and CDR2 is SYDVKM. In nucleotides, the CDR3 is TGTGCCAGCAGTTCCCCGGGGGGAAACCGGGCGAGCAATCAGCCCCAGCATTTT. Its protein product is CASSSPGGNRASNQPQHF.

The rearrangement uses TRBV5-8 and TRBJ1-1; 8 nucleotides match TRBD1. V dropped 2 bases and J dropped 5; count of bases not matched to a gene: 8. The CDR3 consists of 15 residues. The germline CDR1 and CDR2 sequences are SGHTS and YDEGEE. The CDR3, as DNA: TGTGCCAGCAGCTTCAGGACAGGGATAAAGACTGAAGCTTTCTTT. Translated: CASSFRTGIKTEAFF.

This sequence joins TRBV28 and TRBJ1-1; 7 bases fit TRBD1. The CDR3 loop spans 12 amino acids. V lost 5 bases to trimming and J lost 11 bases; unmatched junction nucleotides: 8. CDR1 MDHEN and CDR2 SYDVKM come from the germline V gene. CDR3: CASSPGGKAAFF. CDR3 coding DNA: TGTGCCAGCAGTCCAGGGGGGAAGGCGGCTTTCTTT.

This clone showed up just once. The rearrangement links TRBV5-6 to TRBJ2-7; D may be TRBD1 (6 bases). The V gene lost 0 bases and the J gene lost 5 bases, with 12 bases spanning the gap. This CDR3 comprises 14 residues. Germline V gene lookup returns CDR1 SGHDT and CDR2 YYEEEE. The chain's CDR3 is CASSLERGLHEQYV. As DNA, the CDR3 is TGTGCCAGCAGCTTGGAGAGGGGGTTACACGAGCAGTACGTC.

This clone was found once. The V call is TRBV28, the J call TRBJ1-1; 8 nucleotides agree with TRBD1. Trimming at V came to 6 bases and at J to 0 bases, leaving 18 bases not matched to a gene. This CDR3 contains 19 residues. The V gene's germline CDR1 is MDHEN and CDR2 SYDVKM. CDR3 amino acids: CASSPIRGQGSLVNTEAFF. The DNA for the CDR3 is TGTGCCAGCAGCCCGATACGAGGACAGGGAAGCTTGGTGAACACTGAAGCTTTCTTT.

This sequence joins TRBV9 and TRBJ2-1; possible D gene TRBD1, 6 bases. The CDR3 runs 14 residues. The V gene lost 3 bases and the J gene lost 6 bases, with 13 bases spanning the gap. The germline V gene has CDR1 SGDLS and CDR2 YYNGEE. The DNA for the CDR3 is TGTGCCAGCAGCGCCGTCCCAGGGGTCAATGAGCAGTTCTTC. Translation gives CASSAVPGVNEQFF.

The chain recombines TRBV19 with TRBJ1-5, with D possibly being TRBD1 (5 bases). CDR1 LNHDA and CDR2 SQIVND come from the germline V gene (reference sequence). This CDR3 spans 12 amino acids. Trimming took off 5 bases at V and 6 bases at J, with 8 bases between the two ends. CDR3 sequence reads: CASSQGFQPQHF. The CDR3 DNA reads TGTGCCAGTAGTCAGGGTTTTCAGCCCCAGCATTTT.

This clone is a singleton in its sample. The V call is TRBV5-4, the J call TRBJ2-1, with D maybe TRBD1 (5 bases). Germline V lookup: CDR1 SGHNT, CDR2 YYREEE (reference sequence). CDR3 size: 16 residues. The ends were cut back, 0 bases at V and 4 bases at J, with 14 bases in the middle. The CDR3 here is CASSLGMQGPYNEQFF. As DNA, the CDR3 is TGTGCCAGCAGCTTGGGTATGCAGGGCCCATACAATGAGCAGTTCTTC.

The CDR3 loop is CASSAGPGRGNTIYF. In nucleotides, the CDR3 is TGTGCCAGCAGCGCGGGACCCGGCAGGGGAAACACCATATATTTT. The chain uses TRBV5-4 and TRBJ1-3, with a tentative D call TRBD1 (5 bases). V was shortened by 4 bases and J by 4 bases, with 15 bases between the two germline ends. Germline CDR1 reads SGHNT; CDR2 reads YYREEE (reference sequence). This CDR3 region has 15 residues.

On this clone itself: This CDR3 is also generated by other DNA sequences in the sample. The chain links TRBV28 to TRBJ1-4, with a possible D match to TRBD1 (5 bases). The V and J ends lost 9 bases and 8 bases respectively, with 10 bases between them. Germline V gene sequence: CDR1 MDHEN, CDR2 SYDVKM. The CDR3 length is 11 residues. The CDR3 here is CARQGGEKLFF. The CDR3 coding sequence is TGTGCCAGGCAGGGTGGGGAAAAACTGTTTTTT.

The V gene is TRBV7-2, the J gene TRBJ2-1; 8 bases map to TRBD2. Germline lookup yields CDR1 SGHTA and CDR2 FQGNSA. The CDR3 contains 14 residues. Losses at the gene ends were 4 bases for V and 10 bases for J; bases not matched to a gene: 9. The CDR3 loop is CASSSLAGYGEQFF. As DNA, the CDR3 is TGTGCCAGCAGCTCGTTAGCGGGATATGGCGAGCAGTTCTTC.

This clone was observed a single time. This chain joins TRBV19 and TRBJ2-2; the D gene is possibly TRBD1 (6 bases). CDR1 is LNHDA and CDR2 is SQIVND in the germline V gene (reference sequence). The germline V and J ends were trimmed by 6 bases and 3 bases, with 23 bases remaining between them. The CDR3 is 18 amino acids. The CDR3 sequence: CASRGIGVWTEYTGELFF. CDR3 DNA: TGTGCCAGTAGGGGGATAGGTGTCTGGACAGAGTACACCGGGGAGCTGTTTTTT.

This chain links TRBV5-1 with TRBJ1-1, with a tentative D call TRBD1 (5 bases). Germline CDR1 is SGHRS and CDR2 is YFSETQ. V was shortened by 4 bases and J by 0 bases, with 10 bases between the two germline ends. CDR3 length: 14 amino acids. CDR3 amino acids: CASSPDKVNTEAFF. DNA of the CDR3: TGCGCCAGCAGCCCGGACAAAGTGAACACTGAAGCTTTCTTT.

This chain links TRBV10-2 with TRBJ1-6; a possible D gene is TRBD1 (6 bases). Trimming removed 5 bases at V and 8 bases at J, with 19 bases between. Per the germline V gene, CDR1 is WSHSY and CDR2 is SAAADI. The CDR3 covers 16 residues. The CDR3 DNA reads as TGCGCCAGCAGTTTGGACAGCTCCGTGACCTATTCACCCCTCCACTTT. It encodes CASSLDSSVTYSPLHF.

V is TRBV28 and J is TRBJ1-5; 7 nucleotides line up with TRBD1. Germline trimming cut 4 bases from V and 6 bases from J; bases unmatched to any gene: 12. CDR3 size: 16 residues. Germline CDR1 MDHEN, CDR2 SYDVKM. The chain's CDR3 is CASSSQTGEMSQPQHF. For the CDR3, the DNA is TGTGCCAGCAGTTCCCAAACAGGGGAGATGAGTCAGCCCCAGCATTTT. Together with reference TRBV28 and TRBJ1-5, the CDR3 gives the full variable domain: DVKVTQSSRYLVKRTGEKVFLECVQDMDHENMFWYRQDPGLGLRLIYFSYDVKMKEKGDIPEGYSVSREKKERFSLILESASTNQTSMYLCASSSQTGEMSQPQHFGDGTRLSIL.